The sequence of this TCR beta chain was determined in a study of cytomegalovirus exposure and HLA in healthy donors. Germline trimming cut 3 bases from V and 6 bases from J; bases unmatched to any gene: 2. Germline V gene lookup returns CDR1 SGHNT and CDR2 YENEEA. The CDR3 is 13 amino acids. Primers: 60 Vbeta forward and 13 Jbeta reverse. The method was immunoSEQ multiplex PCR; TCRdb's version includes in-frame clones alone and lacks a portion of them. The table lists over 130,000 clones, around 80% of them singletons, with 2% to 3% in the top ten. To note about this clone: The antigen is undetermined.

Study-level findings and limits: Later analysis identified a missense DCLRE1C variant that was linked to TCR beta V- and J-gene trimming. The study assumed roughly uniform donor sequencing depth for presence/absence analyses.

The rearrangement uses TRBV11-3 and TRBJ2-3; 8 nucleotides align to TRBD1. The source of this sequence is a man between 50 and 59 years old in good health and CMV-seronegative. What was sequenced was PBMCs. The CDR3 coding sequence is TGTGCCAGCAGCTTCCAGGGGGCCGATACGCAGTATTTT. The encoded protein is CASSFQGADTQYF.